The 7 T cell receptor beta chains listed next were all sequenced from one sample in a study of CDR3 diversity in severe acne. TCRdb ran MiXCR on the PCR reads and lists one entry per CDR3 protein. The sample has 84,000 or so distinct CDR3 sequences, about 50% seen once; the top ten hold 10%. Material: blood. The receptors derive from a male donor in good health, serving as a control.

The J gene is TRBJ1-1, the V gene TRBV20-1; D not resolved. Germline V gene data show CDR1 as DFQATT and CDR2 as SNEGSKA (reference sequence). CDR3 length: 14 amino acids. The V gene lost 0 bases and the J gene lost 0 bases, with 8 bases spanning the gap. Here the CDR3 reads CSARDPRMNTEAFF. CDR3 bases: TGCAGTGCTAGAGACCCCCGGATGAACACTGAAGCTTTCTTT.

This clonotype was picked up a small number of times. V and J are TRBV7-9 and TRBJ2-7; maybe TRBD1 (6 bases). In germline, CDR1 is SEHNR, CDR2 FQNEAQ (reference sequence). V lost 6 bases, J lost 6 bases, and 15 bases lay in between. There are 13 residues in the CDR3. The CDR3 loop is CASSPQQGSEQYF. The CDR3 DNA sequence: TGTGCCAGCAGTCCCCAACAGGGATCCGAGCAGTACTTC.

This clonotype has a count of ten or more. The chain couples TRBV5-1 to TRBJ1-4; a possible D gene is TRBD1 (6 bases). This CDR3 has 15 residues. Trimming left V 0 bases short and J 5 bases short, with 11 bases between. In germline, CDR1 is SGHRS, CDR2 YFSETQ. CDR3: CASSLGGTRNEKLFF. CDR3 DNA: TGCGCCAGCAGCTTGGGGGGGACACGCAATGAAAAACTGTTTTTT.

CDR3 residues: CSAPIEGTGRADTQYF. CDR3 nucleotide sequence: TGCAGTGCTCCGATAGAGGGGACAGGGCGAGCAGATACGCAGTATTTT. This chain links TRBV20-1 with TRBJ2-3; TRBD1 matches at 9 bases. Germline trimming cut 5 bases from V and 4 bases from J; bases unmatched to any gene: 13. The CDR3 sequence is 16 residues long. Germline V gene data show CDR1 as DFQATT and CDR2 as SNEGSKA (reference sequence).

The chain has TRBV7-9 and TRBJ1-2; D unclear. CDR1 and CDR2 (germline): SEHNR, FQNEAQ (reference sequence). Trimming removed 4 bases from V and 6 bases from J, with 15 bases in between. This CDR3 is 14 amino acids long. The CDR3 bases are TGTGCCAGCAGCTATGGGCTGGCGGAAAATGGCTACACCTTC. As protein: CASSYGLAENGYTF.

V and J are TRBV2 and TRBJ2-7; 10 bases fit TRBD1. Germline V gives CDR1 SNHLY, CDR2 FYNNEI. The length of the CDR3 is 14 residues. With 6 bases clipped from V and 5 bases from J, the junction kept 7 bases outside the gene matches. The CDR3 nucleotides are TGTGCCAGCAGGGCCGGGACAGGGGACCACGAGCAGTACTTC. As protein: CASRAGTGDHEQYF.

On this clonotype itself: A read error is possible here, since a much larger clone lies one base away. The J gene is TRBJ1-1, the V gene TRBV2; TRBD1 matches 10 bases. Germline CDR1 reads SNHLY; CDR2 reads FYNNEI. The CDR3 runs to 12 residues. CDR3 in amino acids: CAGSGGDRGTFF. The DNA of the CDR3 is TGTGCCGGCAGTGGAGGGGACAGGGGAACTTTCTTT. Drawing the rest from reference TRBV2 and TRBJ1-1, the complete variable domain is EPEVTQTPSHQVTQMGQEVILRCVPISNHLYFYWYRQILGQKVEFLVSFYNNEISEKSEIFDDQFSVERPDGSNFTLKIRSTKLEDSAMYFCAGSGGDRGTFFGQGTRLTVV.